This entry lists 22 T cell receptor beta chains sequenced from one sample in a study of CD8+CD57+ T cells in acquired aplastic anemia. The use of genomic DNA as template underpinned the TCR beta VDJ and CDR3 profiling. One entry per CDR3 protein results from TCRdb running MiXCR on the reads. The data show about 470,000 distinct CDR3 sequences, approximately 33% seen once. Patients picked for sequencing had shown CD8+CD57+ cell expansion detected by flow cytometry. Input material: sorted CD4+, CD8+, or CD8+CD57+ T cells (not recorded which) from PBMCs. Receptors were obtained from a human donor with aplastic anemia.

This clonotype was seen only a few times. This chain links TRBV20-1 with TRBJ2-3; TRBD1 might be the D (5 bases). The germline V and J ends were trimmed by 0 bases and 5 bases, with 21 bases remaining between them. The CDR3 is 17 amino acids. CDR1 and CDR2 from the germline V gene are DFQATT and SNEGSKA (reference sequence). The CDR3 bases are TGCAGTGCTAGAGACCAGGGAACGCCCAGAGGCATAGATACGCAGTATTTT. Translation gives CSARDQGTPRGIDTQYF.

This clonotype has at least ten counts. The chain recombines TRBV5-1 with TRBJ1-3, with D tentatively TRBD1 (6 bases). The CDR3 is 14 residues long. The germline gives CDR1 SGHRS, CDR2 YFSETQ. Trimming shortened V by 4 bases and J by 4 bases, and 12 bases separated the two germline ends. The CDR3 loop is CASSPGTSGNTIYF. DNA for the CDR3: TGCGCCAGCAGCCCGGGGACATCAGGAAACACCATATATTTT.

This clonotype was seen ten or more times. The chain has TRBV19 and TRBJ1-6; perhaps TRBD1 as D (5 bases). Germline V gene lookup returns CDR1 LNHDA and CDR2 SQIVND (reference sequence). V was clipped by 4 bases and J by 0 bases, with 16 bases between them. This CDR3 is built from 18 residues. The CDR3 nucleotides read TGTGCCAGTAGTACCAGGACAAGGCTAAGCTCCTATAATTCACCCCTCCACTTT. Protein: CASSTRTRLSSYNSPLHF.

Regarding this clonotype: This may come from a read error, since a much larger clone is one base off. The rearrangement joins TRBV20-1 to TRBJ1-5; D not resolved. The CDR3 contains 16 residues. Germline V gives CDR1 DFQATT, CDR2 SNEGSKA (reference sequence). The V end lost 1 base, the J end lost 0 bases, and 13 bases lay between the germline ends. CDR3: CSARGSPGGSNQPQHF. The DNA of the CDR3 is TGCAGTGCTAGAGGTAGTCCGGGAGGTAGCAATCAGCCCCAGCATTTT.

This clonotype was detected only a few times. This chain joins TRBV11-2 and TRBJ2-4; D gene ambiguous. In germline, CDR1 is SGHAT, CDR2 FQNNGV. This CDR3 has 16 amino acids. Trimming shortened V by 1 base and J by 1 base, and 11 bases separated the two germline ends. The CDR3 bases are TGTGCCAGCAGCTTAGGCACAGATCTGGCCAAAAACATTCAGTACTTC. Its protein is CASSLGTDLAKNIQYF. The full variable domain, rest sourced from reference TRBV11-2 and TRBJ2-4, is EAGVAQSPRYKIIEKRQSVAFWCNPISGHATLYWYQQILGQGPKLLIQFQNNGVVDDSQLPKDRFSAERLKGVDSTLKIQPAKLEDSAVYLCASSLGTDLAKNIQYFGAGTRLSVL.

The rearrangement uses TRBV24-1 and TRBJ1-3, with D tentatively TRBD1 (5 bases). The V end was cut by 10 bases, the J end by 0 bases, with 15 bases between. Germline CDR1 KGHDR, CDR2 SFDVKD. CDR3 length: 15 amino acids. The CDR3 is CATSLRGLSGNTIYF. In DNA form, the CDR3 reads TGTGCCACTAGTTTACGGGGACTCTCTGGAAACACCATATATTTT.

This clonotype has ten or more counts. The chain combines TRBV15 with TRBJ1-1, with a tentative D call TRBD1 (5 bases). The CDR3 covers 13 residues. From germline, CDR1 is LNHNV and CDR2 YYDKDF (reference sequence). V was trimmed by 4 bases and J by 1 base, leaving 7 bases between them. CDR3 in DNA: TGTGCCACCAGCATCGGGGGGAACACTGAAGCTTTCTTT. This codes for CATSIGGNTEAFF.

There are a few counts of this clonotype. Compared with germline, one end of the junction differs, possibly owing to a read error. J is TRBJ1-6 and V is TRBV10-3, with D perhaps matching TRBD1 (6 bases). From germline, CDR1 is ENHRY and CDR2 SYGVKD. This CDR3 is built from 16 residues. CDR3 protein: CASSTDRPDRGSPLHF. For the CDR3, the DNA is TGTGCCAGCAGTACAGACAGGCCCGATAGGGGTTCACCCCTCCACTTT.

The V gene is TRBV15, the J gene TRBJ1-2; TRBD1 might be the D (6 bases). Between the trimmed V and J ends, which lost 5 bases and 3 bases, there was a span of 25 bases. Germline lookup yields CDR1 LNHNV and CDR2 YYDKDF (reference sequence). This CDR3 is built from 18 residues. The CDR3 is CATSLKPGHQFRDYGYTF. CDR3 DNA sequence: TGTGCCACCAGCTTGAAACCGGGACACCAGTTTCGTGACTATGGCTACACCTTC.

The chain couples TRBV5-1 to TRBJ2-1; the match to TRBD2 covers 7 bases. The CDR3 is made up of 13 amino acids. CDR1 is SGHRS, CDR2 YFSETQ, per germline. V was clipped by 3 bases and J by 8 bases; unmatched bases: 5. The CDR3: CASSSLRGDEQFF. The CDR3 region has the DNA TGCGCCAGCAGCTCGCTACGGGGGGATGAGCAGTTCTTC.

A remark on this clonotype: A much larger clone sits a single nucleotide away, making a read error possible. V and J are TRBV19 and TRBJ1-1; D call uncertain. The germline gives CDR1 LNHDA, CDR2 SQIVND (reference sequence). CDR3 length equals 14 residues. Here the CDR3 DNA reads TGTGCCAGTAGTTACAGCGCAAAGAACCCTGAAGCTTTCTTT. Translated, it gives CASSYSAKNPEAFF.

In the case of this clonotype: This CDR3 is missing its conserved last phenylalanine or tryptophan, likely due to a read error. J is TRBJ1-1 and V is TRBV5-6, with 9 nucleotides matching TRBD1. After removal of 2 bases from V and 5 bases from J, the junction contained 7 bases not matched to a gene. Looked up from germline, CDR1 is SGHDT and CDR2 is YYEEEE. This CDR3 contains 15 residues. The CDR3 reads CASSFPQGARTEAFL. DNA for the CDR3: TGTGCCAGCAGCTTCCCACAGGGGGCGCGGACTGAAGCTTTCCTT.

The chain carries TRBV19 and TRBJ1-5, with 7 bases fitting TRBD1. There are 14 residues in the CDR3. Germline trimming cut 3 bases from V and 4 bases from J; bases unmatched to any gene: 3. In germline, CDR1 is LNHDA, CDR2 SQIVND (reference sequence). The CDR3 DNA reads TGTGCCAGTAGTATGGGACAGACGAATCAGCCCCAGCATTTT. Translation: CASSMGQTNQPQHF.

This sequence joins TRBV4-3 and TRBJ2-5; weak D call: TRBD2 (6 bases). This CDR3 has 18 residues. The germline V gene encodes CDR1 LGHNA and CDR2 YSLEER. Trimming left V 0 bases short and J 5 bases short, with 22 bases between. CDR3 sequence reads: CASSQESRGLEWGETQYF. Here the CDR3 DNA reads TGCGCCAGCAGCCAAGAGTCTAGGGGACTGGAGTGGGGGGAGACCCAGTACTTC.

In this sample, this clonotype turned up many times. This rearrangement joins TRBV20-1 to TRBJ1-6; D call uncertain. The germline gives CDR1 DFQATT, CDR2 SNEGSKA (reference sequence). The CDR3 covers 14 residues. Trimming took off 3 bases at V and 7 bases at J, with 13 bases between the two ends. This chain's CDR3 is CSASQAGGNSPLHF. The CDR3 region has the DNA TGCAGTGCTAGTCAAGCAGGAGGCAATTCACCCCTCCACTTT.

This chain uses TRBV29-1 with TRBJ2-1; TRBD1 agrees at 9 bases. Trimming at V came to 6 bases and at J to 0 bases, leaving 9 bases not matched to a gene. The CDR3 extends over 16 amino acids. Germline lookup yields CDR1 SQVTM and CDR2 ANQGSEA. CDR3 amino acids: CSVRRTGDSSYNEQFF. As DNA, the CDR3 is TGCAGCGTCAGACGGACAGGGGATAGCTCCTACAATGAGCAGTTCTTC.

The J gene is TRBJ1-6, the V gene TRBV9; TRBD1 aligns across 7 bases. With V trimmed by 3 bases and J by 0 bases, 6 bases remained unmatched. Germline assignment: CDR1 SGDLS and CDR2 YYNGEE. The CDR3 contains 17 residues. The CDR3: CASSGTGGDSYNSPLHF. As DNA, the CDR3 is TGTGCCAGCAGCGGGACAGGTGGCGACTCCTATAATTCACCCCTCCACTTT.

This clonotype was observed a few times. The chain is built from TRBV7-3 and TRBJ2-1; 13 nucleotides agree with TRBD2. With V trimmed by 0 bases and J by 6 bases, 2 bases remained unmatched. The germline V gene has CDR1 SGHTA and CDR2 FQGTGA. This CDR3 comprises 16 residues. CDR3 sequence reads: CASSLTGTSGINEQFF. The CDR3, as DNA: TGTGCCAGCAGCTTAACCGGGACTAGCGGGATCAATGAGCAGTTCTTC. Full variable domain (missing parts from reference TRBV7-3 and TRBJ2-1): GAGVSQTPSNKVTEKGKYVELRCDPISGHTALYWYRQSLGQGPEFLIYFQGTGAADDSGLPNDRFFAVRPEGSVSTLKIQRTERGDSAVYLCASSLTGTSGINEQFFGPGTRLTVL.

This clonotype was recorded many times. This chain links TRBV24-1 with TRBJ2-1; D is undetermined. From germline, CDR1 is KGHDR and CDR2 SFDVKD. The CDR3 runs to 14 residues. Trimming took off 4 bases at V and 8 bases at J, with 14 bases between the two ends. CDR3 region: CATSEPTISHEQFF. CDR3 DNA: TGTGCCACCAGTGAGCCGACAATCAGCCATGAGCAGTTCTTC.

This clonotype was picked up many times. V and J are TRBV12-3 or TRBV12-4 and TRBJ1-6; 10 bases are shared with TRBD1. V shed 4 bases, J shed 9 bases, and the junction held 3 bases outside the gene matches. This CDR3 contains 14 residues. The CDR3 DNA reads as TGTGCCAGCAGTTGGGGACAGGGGATTTCACCCCTCCACTTT. It is translated as CASSWGQGISPLHF.

This clonotype has more than one count but fewer than ten. The chain joins TRBV19 to TRBJ1-1; D gene ambiguous. V lost 3 bases to trimming and J lost 4 bases, with 15 bases between them. CDR1 and CDR2 from the germline V gene are LNHDA and SQIVND (reference sequence). The length of the CDR3 is 15 residues. CDR3 sequence: CASSIEGTGITEAFF. The CDR3 nucleotides read TGTGCCAGTAGTATCGAGGGTACGGGAATCACTGAAGCTTTCTTT.

This clonotype was seen only a few times. The chain is built from TRBV3-1 and TRBJ1-5; D might be TRBD1 (5 bases). The germline gives CDR1 LGHDT, CDR2 YNNKEL (reference sequence). This CDR3 has 16 residues. V lost 0 bases and J 3 bases, leaving 12 bases between the germline ends. The CDR3 DNA sequence: TGTGCCAGCAGCCAAGAGTCGGCAGGGTTCAATCAGCCCCAGCATTTT. It is translated as CASSQESAGFNQPQHF.